The 23 T cell receptor beta chains below come from one sample, sequenced in a study of T cells in Graves' hyperthyroidism and ophthalmopathy. Amplification of TCR beta CDR3 regions was performed using RNA transcripts as template. HTBI primers were employed in a first-round RT-PCR of the TCR CDR3. Each CDR3 protein gets one entry after TCRdb re-called the multiplex PCR reads with MiXCR. The profile shows approximately 410,000 distinct CDR3 sequences, roughly an eighth of them singletons. The sample comprised blood. These receptors came from a woman aged 18 to 35 with Graves' hyperthyroidism.

This clonotype was counted between two and nine times. The rearrangement uses TRBV30 and TRBJ2-5; D uncertain. Germline CDR1 GTSNPN, CDR2 SVGIG (reference sequence). This CDR3 is 10 amino acids long. The ends were cut back, 4 bases at V and 5 bases at J, with 5 bases in the middle. CDR3 sequence: CAWKRETQYF. Written as DNA, the CDR3 is TGTGCCTGGAAACGGGAGACCCAGTACTTC. The entire variable domain, with the rest obtained from reference TRBV30 and TRBJ2-5, is as follows: SQTIHQWPATLVQPVGSPLSLECTVEGTSNPNLYWYRQAAGRGLQLLFYSVGIGQISSEVPQNLSASRPQDRQFILSSKKLLLSDSGFYLCAWKRETQYFGPGTRLLVL.

This clonotype was seen more than once but under ten times. The chain is built from TRBV20-1 and TRBJ2-3, with 7 bases matching TRBD2. J gave up 4 bases and V 5 bases, and 18 bases lay outside the gene matches. Per the germline V gene, CDR1 is DFQATT and CDR2 is SNEGSKA (reference sequence). The CDR3 has 17 amino acids. The CDR3: CSASEMSLADSADTQYF. As DNA, the CDR3 is TGCAGTGCTTCCGAAATGTCTCTAGCGGATAGTGCAGATACGCAGTATTTT.

A remark on this clonotype: This sequence may be a read error, since a much larger clone differs from it by one base. The genes are TRBV5-1 and TRBJ2-7, with D perhaps TRBD2 (6 bases). The germline gives CDR1 SGHRS, CDR2 YFSETQ. Trimming pared 0 bases from V and 3 bases from J, leaving 16 bases between. There are 16 residues in the CDR3. The CDR3 DNA reads as TGCGCCAGCAGCTTGGGGTCTGGCGGGACCTTCTACGAGCAGTACTTC. Translated: CASSLGSGGTFYEQYF.

The sample holds many counts of this clonotype. The gene calls are TRBV6-1 and TRBJ1-5; D is unresolved. CDR3 length: 14 amino acids. The ends were cut back, 1 base at V and 1 base at J, with 5 bases in the middle. Germline values: CDR1 MNHNS, CDR2 SASEGT. CDR3 sequence (DNA): TGTGCCAGCAGTGAAGTCGGGAGCAATCAGCCCCAGCATTTT. This codes for CASSEVGSNQPQHF.

This clonotype turned up a few times. The chain combines TRBV10-3 with TRBJ2-5; D might be TRBD1 (5 bases). The germline V and J ends were trimmed by 10 bases and 3 bases, with 9 bases remaining between them. The CDR3 runs to 11 residues. Germline V lookup: CDR1 ENHRY, CDR2 SYGVKD. CDR3 region: CATLTEETQYF. The CDR3 bases are TGTGCCACACTGACAGAAGAGACCCAGTACTTC.

In this sample, this clonotype turned up many times. The chain links TRBV5-1 to TRBJ1-2, with D perhaps matching TRBD1 (5 bases). The V gene's germline CDR1 is SGHRS and CDR2 YFSETQ. CDR3 size: 13 residues. Deletions cut 0 bases from V and 4 bases from J, with 7 bases between. The CDR3 DNA is TGCGCCAGCAGCTTGGCTCAGGGCTATGGCTACACCTTC. Translated: CASSLAQGYGYTF. Filled out from reference TRBV5-1 and TRBJ1-2, the complete variable domain reads KAGVTQTPRYLIKTRGQQVTLSCSPISGHRSVSWYQQTPGQGLQFLFEYFSETQRNKGNFPGRFSGRQFSNSRSEMNVSTLELGDSALYLCASSLAQGYGYTFGSGTRLTVV.

V gene TRBV20-1 combines with J gene TRBJ2-5, with 9 bases identical to TRBD2. This CDR3 comprises 13 residues. V trimming: 7 bases; J trimming: 7 bases; junction bases outside the gene matches: 10. Germline V gene sequence: CDR1 DFQATT, CDR2 SNEGSKA (reference sequence). The CDR3 loop reads CSVSIAGVGTQYF. CDR3 nucleotide sequence: TGCAGTGTTAGTATAGCGGGAGTCGGGACCCAGTACTTC.

This clonotype was counted between two and nine times. The rearrangement uses TRBV7-6 and TRBJ2-7; TRBD1 might be the D (6 bases). Germline CDR1 SGHVS, CDR2 FNYEAQ. The CDR3 loop spans 14 amino acids. The ends were cut back, 6 bases at V and 1 base at J, with 13 bases in the middle. The CDR3 DNA reads as TGTGCCAGCAGGTCAGGGGTAGATTCCTACGAGCAGTACTTC. Translating it yields CASRSGVDSYEQYF. The variable domain in full, with the rest retrieved from reference TRBV7-6 and TRBJ2-7, is GAGVSQSPRYKVTKRGQDVALRCDPISGHVSLYWYRQALGQGPEFLTYFNYEAQQDKSGLPNDRFSAERPEGSISTLTIQRTEQRDSAMYRCASRSGVDSYEQYFGPGTRLTVT.

This clonotype was found many times. The chain combines TRBV12-3 or TRBV12-4 with TRBJ2-7, with D unresolved. The CDR3 runs to 12 residues. With 3 bases removed from V and 3 bases from J, the gap between germline ends came to 6 bases. For the CDR3, the DNA is TGTGCCAGCAGTTTCACCTTCTACGAGCAGTACTTC. The encoded protein is CASSFTFYEQYF.

A few counts support this clonotype. The chain employs TRBV9 and TRBJ1-6; TRBD1 matches at 11 bases. The length of the CDR3 is 15 residues. Germline V lookup: CDR1 SGDLS, CDR2 YYNGEE. The V segment lost 0 bases and the J segment 10 bases; nucleotides outside the gene matches: 3. The DNA for the CDR3 is TGTGCCAGCAGCGTAGCGGGACAGGGGGAATCACCCCTCCACTTT. Translating gives CASSVAGQGESPLHF.

This clonotype turned up a few times. The rearrangement links TRBV19 to TRBJ2-3, with TRBD1 as a possible D gene (5 bases). CDR1 LNHDA and CDR2 SQIVND come from the germline V gene (reference sequence). V dropped 4 bases and J dropped 4 bases, with 12 bases sitting between them. This CDR3 spans 14 amino acids. In DNA, the CDR3 is TGTGCCAGTAGTAGTACAGGTTGGGCAGATACGCAGTATTTT. It encodes CASSSTGWADTQYF.

The chain joins TRBV24-1 to TRBJ2-1, with D possibly being TRBD1 (6 bases). CDR3 size: 14 residues. V lost 6 bases, J lost 6 bases, and 14 bases lay in between. Germline V lookup: CDR1 KGHDR, CDR2 SFDVKD. CDR3 protein: CATSNTGSANEQFF. In DNA form, the CDR3 reads TGTGCCACCAGTAACACAGGGTCGGCCAATGAGCAGTTCTTC.

This clonotype was seen at least ten times. The chain couples TRBV11-2 to TRBJ2-7; weak D call: TRBD1 (5 bases). V was cut by 4 bases and J by 0 bases, with 7 bases left in between. This CDR3 has 13 residues. From germline, CDR1 is SGHAT and CDR2 FQNNGV. This CDR3 is CASSSQGSYEQYF. The CDR3 DNA reads TGTGCCAGCAGCTCCCAGGGCTCCTACGAGCAGTACTTC.

This clonotype was found many times. The chain joins TRBV3-1 to TRBJ2-4; the match to TRBD1 covers 7 bases. Germline trimming cut 3 bases from V and 2 bases from J; bases unmatched to any gene: 10. Germline CDR1 is LGHDT and CDR2 is YNNKEL (reference sequence). This CDR3 has 17 amino acids. CDR3 amino acids: CASSHTTKTGTKNIQYF. The DNA of the CDR3 is TGTGCCAGCAGCCACACTACAAAGACAGGGACCAAAAACATTCAGTACTTC. The full variable domain, rest sourced from reference TRBV3-1 and TRBJ2-4, is DTAVSQTPKYLVTQMGNDKSIKCEQNLGHDTMYWYKQDSKKFLKIMFSYNNKELIINETVPNRFSPKSPDKAHLNLHINSLELGDSAVYFCASSHTTKTGTKNIQYFGAGTRLSVL.

This clonotype was observed at least ten times. This chain joins TRBV3-1 and TRBJ1-1; no clear D gene. The CDR3 is made up of 13 amino acids. Trimming shortened V by 4 bases and J by 1 base, and 7 bases separated the two germline ends. The germline gives CDR1 LGHDT, CDR2 YNNKEL (reference sequence). The CDR3 protein is CASSPRSNTEAFF. The CDR3 DNA sequence: TGTGCCAGCAGCCCCCGCTCGAACACTGAAGCTTTCTTT.

Many counts were recorded for this clonotype. The rearrangement uses TRBV2 and TRBJ2-5; the D gene is possibly TRBD1 (5 bases). The V end was cut by 4 bases, the J end by 7 bases, with 16 bases between. The CDR3 runs 14 residues. CDR1 and CDR2 (germline): SNHLY, FYNNEI. This CDR3 reads CASSGGTATGTQYF. The CDR3 DNA follows: TGTGCCAGCAGTGGGGGAACAGCCACAGGGACCCAGTACTTC.

The rearrangement joins TRBV4-1 to TRBJ1-5; no firm D call. Trimming left V 4 bases short and J 2 bases short, with 12 bases between. CDR1 is MGHRA and CDR2 is YSYEKL in the germline V gene. CDR3 length: 15 amino acids. In nucleotides, the CDR3 is TGCGCCAGCAGCCCTGGGCCGTGGGGCAATCAGCCCCAGCATTTT. It yields the protein CASSPGPWGNQPQHF.

This clonotype came up many times. V usage is TRBV15 and J usage is TRBJ2-2, with D possibly being TRBD2 (7 bases). The germline V gene has CDR1 LNHNV and CDR2 YYDKDF (reference sequence). V was trimmed by 0 bases and J by 4 bases, leaving 9 bases between them. The CDR3 runs 15 residues. Written as DNA, the CDR3 is TGTGCCACCAGCAGAGATAGGGGGGGCACCGGGGAGCTGTTTTTT. This encodes CATSRDRGGTGELFF.

In its sample, this clonotype was seen many times. The V gene is TRBV30, the J gene TRBJ2-7; 10 positions agree with TRBD2. After removal of 4 bases from V and 3 bases from J, the junction contained 3 bases not matched to a gene. In germline, CDR1 is GTSNPN, CDR2 SVGIG (reference sequence). The CDR3 is 13 residues long. The CDR3 is CAWTLAGNYEQYF. For the CDR3, the DNA is TGTGCCTGGACACTAGCGGGGAACTACGAGCAGTACTTC.

The sample holds many counts of this clonotype. The chain combines TRBV5-1 with TRBJ1-2; D may be TRBD1 (6 bases). Deletions cut 3 bases from V and 0 bases from J, with 12 bases between. This CDR3 spans 15 amino acids. Germline V gene lookup returns CDR1 SGHRS and CDR2 YFSETQ. The CDR3 bases are TGCGCCAGCAGCTCCTATGGACAGACTAACTATGGCTACACCTTC. The encoded protein is CASSSYGQTNYGYTF.

This clonotype was recorded at least ten times. This chain uses TRBV30 with TRBJ1-1, with D maybe TRBD1 (5 bases). Trimming took 2 bases from V and 2 from J, leaving 15 bases between them. Germline V lookup: CDR1 GTSNPN, CDR2 SVGIG (reference sequence). The CDR3 contains 15 residues. CDR3 coding DNA: TGTGCCTGGAGTCTGGGGGGTATAGGAAACACTGAAGCTTTCTTT. Protein product: CAWSLGGIGNTEAFF.

In this sample, this clonotype turned up many times. This CDR3 reads CASSYGQGADTQYF. The CDR3 DNA is TGTGCCAGCAGCTACGGACAGGGGGCAGATACGCAGTATTTT. This sequence joins TRBV7-9 and TRBJ2-3, with 10 positions matching TRBD1. Unmatched junction bases numbered 2, after V lost 4 bases and J lost 4 bases. This CDR3 comprises 14 residues. Germline CDR1 reads SEHNR; CDR2 reads FQNEAQ (reference sequence).

This clonotype occurred a few times. The V call is TRBV10-2, the J call TRBJ1-2; D gene uncertain. The V gene's germline CDR1 is WSHSY and CDR2 SAAADI. CDR3 size: 13 residues. Trimming left V 5 bases short and J 5 bases short, with 12 bases between. The CDR3 sequence is CASSSGRVYGYTF. In DNA form, the CDR3 reads TGCGCCAGCAGTTCGGGCCGAGTTTATGGCTACACCTTC.